Each of the 14 T cell receptor beta chains below was sequenced from the same sample in a study of T cells after yellow fever vaccination. MiXCR, applied by TCRdb to the 5' RACE reads, yields one record per CDR3 protein. Altogether about 170,000 distinct CDR3 sequences are present, more than 9.5% being singletons, with the ten largest covering about 38%. Sequenced here: CD8+ T cells sorted from PBMCs, sampled 15 days after the yellow fever booster vaccination. The receptors here all came from a young man who received the YFV17D yellow fever vaccine.

The chain is built from TRBV12-3 or TRBV12-4 and TRBJ2-7; 7 bases fit TRBD1. The CDR3 contains 14 residues. V was clipped by 3 bases and J by 2 bases; unmatched bases: 4. The DNA for the CDR3 is TGTGCCAGCAGTTTCGACAGGGACCCCTACGAGCAGTACTTC. This gives the protein CASSFDRDPYEQYF.

The V call is TRBV3-1, the J call TRBJ1-6; D not resolved. This CDR3 region has 16 residues. Germline CDR1 LGHDT, CDR2 YNNKEL (reference sequence). The V end was cut by 2 bases, the J end by 3 bases, with 11 bases between. CDR3 nucleotides: TGTGCCAGCAGCCAAAGGGCGACAAGCTATAATTCACCCCTCCACTTT. This translates into CASSQRATSYNSPLHF.

This clonotype was counted many times. This chain connects TRBV7-2 to TRBJ1-3; TRBD1 might be the D (5 bases). V was clipped by 1 base and J by 2 bases, with 9 bases between them. CDR3 length equals 15 residues. Germline loops: CDR1 SGHTA, CDR2 FQGNSA. The CDR3 DNA follows: TGTGCCAGCAGCTTAGTTGGGGGAGCTGGAAACACCATATATTTT. Amino acids: CASSLVGGAGNTIYF.

This clonotype has just a few counts. The CDR3 loop is CASSRGTGGTEAFF. For the CDR3, the DNA is TGTGCCAGCAGCAGGGGGACAGGGGGCACTGAAGCTTTCTTT. The V and J genes are TRBV6-2 or TRBV6-3 and TRBJ1-1, with 11 bases aligning to TRBD1. The CDR3 runs 14 residues. The trim removed 6 bases at V and 4 bases at J, leaving 4 bases unmatched. Per the germline V gene, CDR1 is MNHEY and CDR2 is SVGEGT.

This clonotype was detected only a few times. The rearrangement links TRBV19 to TRBJ1-1, with 9 positions matching TRBD1. CDR1 is LNHDA and CDR2 is SQIVND in the germline V gene (reference sequence). The CDR3 spans 15 residues. Germline trimming cut 6 bases from V and 2 bases from J; bases unmatched to any gene: 7. The CDR3: CASSLTGGDNTEAFF. Written as DNA, the CDR3 is TGTGCCAGTAGCCTTACAGGGGGCGATAACACTGAAGCTTTCTTT.

The chain couples TRBV5-4 to TRBJ2-7; D is perhaps TRBD2 (6 bases). Deletions cut 0 bases from V and 3 bases from J, with 10 bases between. CDR1 SGHNT and CDR2 YYREEE come from the germline V gene (reference sequence). This CDR3 region has 14 residues. The CDR3 coding sequence is TGTGCCAGCAGCTTGGGGGGGGACTTCTACGAGCAGTACTTC. Its protein product is CASSLGGDFYEQYF.

The genes are TRBV4-2 and TRBJ2-2, with D possibly TRBD2 on 5 matching bases. Germline V gene lookup returns CDR1 LGHNA and CDR2 YNFKEQ. The CDR3 sequence is 16 residues long. Trimming took 0 bases from V and 5 from J, leaving 13 bases between them. The CDR3 DNA is TGTGCCAGCAGCCAAGAATTACCCTCGGGGACCGGGGAGCTGTTTTTT. Its translation: CASSQELPSGTGELFF.

This clonotype has more than one count but fewer than ten. This rearrangement joins TRBV5-5 to TRBJ1-2; TRBD1 aligns across 7 bases. CDR1 SGHKS and CDR2 YYEKEE come from the germline V gene (reference sequence). The CDR3 runs to 14 residues. Trimming removed 1 base from V and 0 bases from J; junction bases left unmatched: 0. DNA of the CDR3: TGTGCCAGCAGCTTGACAGGGGCTAACTATGGCTACACCTTC. It specifies CASSLTGANYGYTF.

This clonotype has just a few counts. V and J are TRBV11-2 and TRBJ2-2, with D perhaps TRBD1 (5 bases). Germline V lookup: CDR1 SGHAT, CDR2 FQNNGV. The germline V and J ends were trimmed by 8 bases and 2 bases, with 12 bases remaining between them. This CDR3 has 14 residues. The CDR3 sequence: CASGRQGNTGELFF. As DNA, the CDR3 is TGTGCCAGCGGGCGGCAGGGAAACACCGGGGAGCTGTTTTTT. Combining the CDR3 with reference TRBV11-2 and TRBJ2-2 gives the whole variable domain EAGVAQSPRYKIIEKRQSVAFWCNPISGHATLYWYQQILGQGPKLLIQFQNNGVVDDSQLPKDRFSAERLKGVDSTLKIQPAKLEDSAVYLCASGRQGNTGELFFGEGSRLTVL.

This clonotype was observed a few times. The chain employs TRBV7-9 and TRBJ1-5; D gene ambiguous. The CDR3 is 12 residues long. Germline V gene data show CDR1 as SEHNR and CDR2 as FQNEAQ (reference sequence). Trimming removed 3 bases from V and 7 bases from J, with 7 bases in between. The chain's CDR3 is CASSLVGQPQHF. Here the CDR3 DNA reads TGTGCCAGCAGCTTGGTTGGCCAGCCCCAGCATTTT.

This clonotype was seen ten or more times. The genes are TRBV29-1 and TRBJ1-2; no clear D. Germline V CDR1 and CDR2: SQVTM, ANQGSEA. V lost 7 bases and J lost 0, with 9 bases in between. CDR3 length equals 12 residues. CDR3 bases: TGCAGCGCCACGGAACCTAACTATGGCTACACCTTC. Translating gives CSATEPNYGYTF.

The chain recombines TRBV12-3 or TRBV12-4 with TRBJ1-6; D call uncertain. Between the trimmed V and J ends, which lost 5 bases and 7 bases, there was a span of 9 bases. This CDR3 spans 13 amino acids. CDR3 in amino acids: CASSPGGNSPLHF. In nucleotides, the CDR3 is TGTGCCAGCAGTCCCGGCGGGAATTCACCCCTCCACTTT.

This chain joins TRBV9 and TRBJ2-2; 10 bases align to TRBD1. There are 17 residues in the CDR3. V was clipped by 0 bases and J by 1 base; unmatched bases: 3. Germline assignment: CDR1 SGDLS and CDR2 YYNGEE. CDR3 DNA sequence: TGTGCCAGCAGCGTAGAGGGACAGGGGTTGAACACCGGGGAGCTGTTTTTT. This codes for CASSVEGQGLNTGELFF.

This clonotype was observed a handful of times. This chain uses TRBV19 with TRBJ2-1; 7 bases align to TRBD1. From germline, CDR1 is LNHDA and CDR2 SQIVND (reference sequence). The CDR3 has 15 amino acids. After removal of 5 bases from V and 6 bases from J, the junction contained 10 bases not matched to a gene. In DNA form, the CDR3 reads TGTGCCAGTAGTTACCGGGACAGCCGAGTCAATGAGCAGTTCTTC. Translating gives CASSYRDSRVNEQFF.